This T cell receptor (beta chain) emerged from a study of blood T cells in healthy people across ages. Study outcomes and limitations: Naive T cell percentage strongly correlated with TCR beta diversity.

In the case of this clonotype: Its target is unknown.

With a J-beta primer mix and a sample-barcoded 5' primer, a second PCR ran about 7 to 12 cycles. TCRdb re-analysed the 5' RACE reads in MiXCR, keeping a single row per CDR3 protein. There are approximately 760,000 distinct CDR3 sequences in the sample; approximately 25% occur only once, and more than 8% lies in the top ten. V was shortened by 2 bases and J by 0 bases, with 10 bases between the two germline ends. The CDR3 runs to 15 residues. Germline values: CDR1 MNHEY, CDR2 SMNVEV (reference sequence). Donation came from healthy Caucasian individuals in Russia who were aged roughly 6 to 95. Per sample, no less than 5 micrograms of total RNA were extracted. A further study also used this sample, focusing on T cells of mothers and their children.

This receptor was obtained from a boy aged 5 to 17 in good health. This chain uses TRBV27 with TRBJ1-1; no definite D call. Sample: blood. For the CDR3, the DNA is TGTGCCAGCAGTTTAACCCCCGGGATGAACACTGAAGCTTTCTTT. Protein: CASSLTPGMNTEAFF.